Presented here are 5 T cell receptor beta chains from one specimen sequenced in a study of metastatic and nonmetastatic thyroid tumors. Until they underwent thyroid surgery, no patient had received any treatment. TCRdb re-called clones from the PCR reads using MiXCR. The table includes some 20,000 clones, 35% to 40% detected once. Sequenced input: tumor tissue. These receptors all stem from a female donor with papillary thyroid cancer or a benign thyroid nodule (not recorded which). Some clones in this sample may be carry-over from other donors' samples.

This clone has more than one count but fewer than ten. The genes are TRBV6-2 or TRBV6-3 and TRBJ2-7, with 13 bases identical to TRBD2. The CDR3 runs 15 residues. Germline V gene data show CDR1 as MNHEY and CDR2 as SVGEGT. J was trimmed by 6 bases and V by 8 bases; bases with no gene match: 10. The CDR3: CASCYGLAGEGEQYF. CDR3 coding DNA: TGTGCCAGCTGCTACGGACTAGCGGGAGAGGGCGAGCAGTACTTC.

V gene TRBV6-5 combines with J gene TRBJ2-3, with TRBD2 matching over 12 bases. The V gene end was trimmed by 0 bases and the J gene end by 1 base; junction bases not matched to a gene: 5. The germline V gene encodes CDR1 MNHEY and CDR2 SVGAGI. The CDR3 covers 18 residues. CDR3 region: CASSYSTTSGSGTDTQYF. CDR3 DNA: TGTGCCAGCAGTTACTCCACGACTAGCGGGAGTGGCACAGATACGCAGTATTTT.

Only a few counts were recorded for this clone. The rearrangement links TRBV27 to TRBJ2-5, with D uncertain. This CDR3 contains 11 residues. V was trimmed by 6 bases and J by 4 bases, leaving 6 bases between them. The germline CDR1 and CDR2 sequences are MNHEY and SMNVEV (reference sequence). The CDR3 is CASRWGETQYF. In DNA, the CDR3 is TGTGCCAGCAGGTGGGGAGAGACCCAGTACTTC.

The CDR3 protein is CASSYRGRATDTQYF. CDR3 coding DNA: TGTGCCAGCAGCTATAGGGGGCGTGCCACAGATACGCAGTATTTT. This chain joins TRBV11-1 and TRBJ2-3; TRBD1 agrees at 7 bases. The CDR3 has 15 amino acids. Germline V gene lookup returns CDR1 SGHAT and CDR2 FQDESV (reference sequence). Unmatched junction bases numbered 6, after V lost 4 bases and J lost 2 bases.

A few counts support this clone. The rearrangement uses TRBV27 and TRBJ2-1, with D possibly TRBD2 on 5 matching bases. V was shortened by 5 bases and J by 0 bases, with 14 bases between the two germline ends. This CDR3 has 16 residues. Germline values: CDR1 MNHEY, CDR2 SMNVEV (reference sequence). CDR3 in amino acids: CASSSSGISSYNEQFF. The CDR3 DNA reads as TGTGCCAGCAGTAGCAGCGGTATAAGCTCCTACAATGAGCAGTTCTTC.